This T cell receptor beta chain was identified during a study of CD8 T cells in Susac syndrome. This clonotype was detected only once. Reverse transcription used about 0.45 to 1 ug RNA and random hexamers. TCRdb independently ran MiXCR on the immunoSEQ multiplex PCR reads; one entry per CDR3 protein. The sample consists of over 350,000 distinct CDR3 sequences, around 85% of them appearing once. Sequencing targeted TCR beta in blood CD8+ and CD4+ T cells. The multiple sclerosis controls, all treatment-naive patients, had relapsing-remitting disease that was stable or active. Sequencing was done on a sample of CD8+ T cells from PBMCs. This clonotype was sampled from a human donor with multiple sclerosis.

CDR3 protein: CASSPRDRGWDEQFF. Written as DNA, the CDR3 is TGTGCCAGCAGCCCCCGGGACAGGGGATGGGATGAGCAGTTCTTC. The chain is built from TRBV5-6 and TRBJ2-1; 10 positions match TRBD1. From germline, CDR1 is SGHDT and CDR2 YYEEEE. This CDR3 spans 15 amino acids. The V segment lost 4 bases and the J segment 8 bases; nucleotides outside the gene matches: 9.